The subject of this entry is one TCR beta chain. These data originate in a study of blood T cell repertoires in COVID-19. As for the study in general: COVID-19 samples collected from the United States, Italy and Spain covered acute and convalescent phases.

All enrollees were about 18 to 89 years old and from roughly 26 US areas. Cohorts were determined from participant-reported clinical history. Cohort 3 recovered donors had two negative PCRs, clearance, or symptom resolution. TCRdb's table, derived via immunoSEQ multiplex PCR, lists solely in-frame clones and lacks some. The table lists approximately 350,000 clones, about 90% of them singletons. Deletions cut 6 bases from V and 5 bases from J, with 20 bases between. The CDR3 covers 17 residues. Germline CDR1 is KGHSH and CDR2 is LQKENI. The receptor was derived from a young woman who had recovered from COVID-19. The genes are TRBV18 and TRBJ1-6; possibly TRBD1 for D (5 bases). The specimen was PBMCs or T cells enriched from blood (not recorded which). In nucleotides, the CDR3 is TGTGCCAGCTCCAAACCCGGGACTCTTGTCAATAATTCACCCCTCCACTTT. Translating gives CASSKPGTLVNNSPLHF.